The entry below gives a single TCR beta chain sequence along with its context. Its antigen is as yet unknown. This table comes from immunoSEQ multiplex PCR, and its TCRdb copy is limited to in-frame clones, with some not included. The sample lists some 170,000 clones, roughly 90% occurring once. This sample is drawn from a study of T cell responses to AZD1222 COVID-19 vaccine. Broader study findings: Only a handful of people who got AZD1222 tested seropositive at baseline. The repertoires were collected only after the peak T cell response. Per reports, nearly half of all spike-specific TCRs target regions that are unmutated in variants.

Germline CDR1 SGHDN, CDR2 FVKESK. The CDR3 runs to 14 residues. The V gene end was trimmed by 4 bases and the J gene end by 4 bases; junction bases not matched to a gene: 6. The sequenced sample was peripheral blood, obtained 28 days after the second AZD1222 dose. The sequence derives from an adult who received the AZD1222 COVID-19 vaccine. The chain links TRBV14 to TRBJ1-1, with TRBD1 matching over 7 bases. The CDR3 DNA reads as TGTGCCAGCAGCCGGGCCAACAGGGGCACTGAAGCTTTCTTT. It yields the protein CASSRANRGTEAFF. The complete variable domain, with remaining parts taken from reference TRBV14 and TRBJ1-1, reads EAGVTQFPSHSVIEKGQTVTLRCDPISGHDNLYWYRRVMGKEIKFLLHFVKESKQDESGMPNNRFLAERTGGTYSTLKVQPAELEDSGVYFCASSRANRGTEAFFGQGTRLTVV.